This T cell receptor (beta chain) was sequenced for a study of CD8 T cells in Susac syndrome. TCR beta sequencing was performed on blood CD8+ and CD4+ T cells. The V end was cut by 5 bases, the J end by 7 bases, with 15 bases between. CDR1 is SEHNR, CDR2 FQNEAQ, per germline (reference sequence). This CDR3 has 14 amino acids. Random hexamers primed reverse transcription of about 0.45 to 1 ug RNA. Using its own MiXCR run on the immunoSEQ multiplex PCR reads, TCRdb lists one record per CDR3 protein. This repertoire shows some 160,000 distinct CDR3 sequences, 85% to 95% found once; its top ten account for about 0.15%.

This TCR came from a human donor with multiple sclerosis. The specimen sequenced was CD8+ T cells from PBMCs. The chain uses TRBV7-9 and TRBJ2-1; TRBD2 is a possible D gene (6 bases). In nucleotides, the CDR3 is TGTGCCAGCAGCCACCCGGGACTTCTGAATGAGCAGTTCTTC. Its translation is CASSHPGLLNEQFF.